This T cell receptor beta chain was observed in a study of CD8+ T cells in alopecia areata. A few counts support this clone. Within the sample, other DNA sequences also encode this same CDR3. As the sequencing template, cDNA was produced by extracting RNA and reverse transcribing it. Profiled with immunoSEQ multiplex PCR; TCRdb holds only in-frame clones, not every one. The data show a few hundred thousand clones, roughly 40% seen once. This sample's treatment: oral pan-JAK inhibitor, 5-10 mg twice daily. The germline V gene has CDR1 GTSNPN and CDR2 SVGIG (reference sequence). This CDR3 region has 14 residues. V lost 0 bases to trimming and J lost 2 bases, with 11 bases between them.

The sample was CD4+ T cells sorted from blood, taken at approximately week 39, from a patient treated with tofacitinib. The receptor was isolated from a human donor with alopecia areata. V is TRBV30 and J is TRBJ2-7, with D perhaps assigned TRBD1 or TRBD2 (5 bases each). The CDR3 nucleotides read TGTGCCTGGAGTGTCGGGACGGCCACCTACGAGCAGTACTTC. The encoded protein is CAWSVGTATYEQYF. Full variable domain (missing parts from reference TRBV30 and TRBJ2-7): SQTIHQWPATLVQPVGSPLSLECTVEGTSNPNLYWYRQAAGRGLQLLFYSVGIGQISSEVPQNLSASRPQDRQFILSSKKLLLSDSGFYLCAWSVGTATYEQYFGPGTRLTVT.